These 23 T cell receptor beta chains came from one sample sequenced in a study of T cells in localized non-small cell lung cancer. The table came from immunoSEQ multiplex PCR; TCRdb's copy has only in-frame clones and leaves some out. The sample records about 40,000 clones, 75% to 90% being singletons. Source: peripheral blood, taken before any cancer treatment. Receptors were obtained from a man aged 40 to 69 with stage I lung adenocarcinoma.

The rearrangement uses TRBV5-1 and TRBJ2-7; TRBD1 matches 11 bases. Germline assignment: CDR1 SGHRS and CDR2 YFSETQ. J gave up 3 bases and V 3 bases, and 5 bases lay outside the gene matches. The CDR3 has 15 amino acids. The CDR3: CASSWGTGGGYEQYF. As DNA, the CDR3 is TGCGCCAGCAGCTGGGGGACAGGGGGTGGCTACGAGCAGTACTTC.

The chain combines TRBV7-9 with TRBJ2-1; TRBD2 might be the D (6 bases). The CDR3 spans 15 residues. Germline loops: CDR1 SEHNR, CDR2 FQNEAQ (reference sequence). Between the trimmed V and J ends, which lost 3 bases and 2 bases, there was a span of 11 bases. The CDR3: CASSLVSGTYNEQFF. CDR3 nucleotides: TGTGCCAGCAGCTTGGTTAGCGGAACCTACAATGAGCAGTTCTTC.

The V and J genes are TRBV6-6 and TRBJ1-1; D unclear. The CDR3 totals 16 residues. CDR1 is MNHNY, CDR2 SVGAGI, per germline (reference sequence). Trimming left V 5 bases short and J 3 bases short, with 19 bases between. The CDR3 protein is CASSRRTSLRDTEAFF. The CDR3 DNA reads TGTGCCAGCAGTAGAAGGACCTCCCTTAGGGACACTGAAGCTTTCTTT.

This chain uses TRBV21-1 with TRBJ2-1; the D segment call TRBD2 is taken from the table without a DNA check. TRBV21-1 is deemed a pseudogene. CDR3 length: 18 residues. CDR3 sequence (DNA): TGTGCCAGCAGCAAAGAGGGACTAGCGGGAGGGCCGAACAATGAGCAGTTCTTC. Translated: CASSKEGLAGGPNNEQFF.

V gene TRBV4-3 combines with J gene TRBJ1-2; 10 bases match TRBD1. The CDR3 runs 15 residues. Germline V gene sequence: CDR1 LGHNA, CDR2 YSLEER. With 5 bases clipped from V and 2 bases from J, the junction kept 5 bases outside the gene matches. CDR3 sequence (DNA): TGCGCCAGCAGCGTCCGGGACAGGGGAAACTATGGCTACACCTTC. It codes for CASSVRDRGNYGYTF.

CDR3 in DNA: TGTGCCAGCAAGGCAGCGATCCAAGAGACCCAGTACTTC. It specifies CASKAAIQETQYF. This chain connects TRBV28 to TRBJ2-5; D gene unclear. The CDR3 is 13 residues long. The germline V gene encodes CDR1 MDHEN and CDR2 SYDVKM. V gave up 7 bases and J gave up 1 base, with 10 bases separating them.

This chain uses TRBV7-2 with TRBJ2-1, with 7 nucleotides matching TRBD1. Per germline, CDR1 SGHTA and CDR2 FQGNSA. There are 14 residues in the CDR3. The junction had 6 bases not matched to a gene; V was cut back by 4 bases and J by 6 bases. CDR3 protein: CASSSGQRTNEQFF. The CDR3 coding sequence is TGTGCCAGCAGCTCGGGACAGAGGACCAATGAGCAGTTCTTC.

This clone showed up just a few times. The chain couples TRBV7-9 to TRBJ2-7; D not certain. Trimming took 3 bases from V and 3 from J, leaving 12 bases between them. This CDR3 has 14 amino acids. CDR1 is SEHNR, CDR2 FQNEAQ, per germline (reference sequence). CDR3 in amino acids: CASSFGGRSYEQYF. The CDR3 bases are TGTGCCAGCAGCTTTGGTGGCAGGAGCTACGAGCAGTACTTC. Together with reference TRBV7-9 and TRBJ2-7, the CDR3 gives the full variable domain: DTGVSQNPRHKITKRGQNVTFRCDPISEHNRLYWYRQTLGQGPEFLTYFQNEAQLEKSRLLSDRFSAERPKGSFSTLEIQRTEQGDSAMYLCASSFGGRSYEQYFGPGTRLTVT.

The gene calls are TRBV7-3 and TRBJ2-1; no firm D call. The CDR3 runs 13 residues. Germline CDR1 reads SGHTA; CDR2 reads FQGTGA. V lost 2 bases to trimming and J lost 5 bases, with 7 bases between them. Written as DNA, the CDR3 is TGTGCCAGCAGCTTAGGCCAGAACAATGAGCAGTTCTTC. Its translation: CASSLGQNNEQFF.

The V and J genes are TRBV10-3 and TRBJ2-5, with a possible D match to TRBD1 (5 bases). Germline lookup yields CDR1 ENHRY and CDR2 SYGVKD. Trimming took 6 bases from V and 1 from J, leaving 6 bases between them. This CDR3 contains 12 residues. In DNA form, the CDR3 reads TGTGCCATCAGAGACAGCCAAGAGACCCAGTACTTC. Translating gives CAIRDSQETQYF.

This chain uses TRBV6-5 with TRBJ2-2, with D perhaps matching TRBD2 (6 bases). Per germline, CDR1 MNHEY and CDR2 SVGAGI. This CDR3 has 12 amino acids. Written as DNA, the CDR3 is TGTGGTAGCGGACTGAACACCGGGGAGCTGTTTTTT. It yields the protein CGSGLNTGELFF.

DNA of the CDR3: TGTGCCACCAGCGGAGGGACTAACTACGAGCAGTACTTC. It yields the protein CATSGGTNYEQYF. The V and J genes are TRBV15 and TRBJ2-7, with TRBD2 matching over 7 bases. The CDR3 extends over 13 amino acids. The germline V gene encodes CDR1 LNHNV and CDR2 YYDKDF (reference sequence). Losses at the gene ends were 5 bases for V and 3 bases for J; bases not matched to a gene: 4.

V usage is TRBV4-3 and J usage is TRBJ1-2; 8 nucleotides line up with TRBD1. Unmatched junction bases numbered 11, after V lost 4 bases and J lost 7 bases. The CDR3 is made up of 15 amino acids. Germline V CDR1 and CDR2: LGHNA, YSLEER. CDR3 in amino acids: CASSPGQAQKGGYTF. CDR3 bases: TGCGCCAGCAGCCCGGGACAGGCACAGAAGGGTGGCTACACCTTC.

The chain employs TRBV28 and TRBJ1-2; no clear D gene. The CDR3 spans 15 residues. Germline loops: CDR1 MDHEN, CDR2 SYDVKM. V dropped 0 bases and J dropped 5 bases, with 13 bases sitting between them. CDR3 in DNA: TGTGCCAGCAGTTTATGGGACTACGGGGTTTATGGCTACACCTTC. As protein: CASSLWDYGVYGYTF.

This chain connects TRBV7-2 to TRBJ2-7; D possibly corresponds to TRBD1 (6 bases). This CDR3 has 16 residues. V lost 1 base and J lost 5, with 18 bases in between. Germline CDR1 reads SGHTA; CDR2 reads FQGNSA. The CDR3 bases are TGTGCCAGCAGCTTAGGGGTAAAGGCCCCAGGGGACGAGCAGTACTTC. This translates into CASSLGVKAPGDEQYF.

The V gene is TRBV5-4, the J gene TRBJ2-3; the D gene is possibly TRBD2 (5 bases). V lost 4 bases, J lost 4 bases, and 10 bases lay in between. The CDR3 runs 13 residues. Germline CDR1 SGHNT, CDR2 YYREEE (reference sequence). CDR3 region: CASSRYGADTQYF. The CDR3, as DNA: TGTGCCAGCAGCCGTTACGGGGCAGATACGCAGTATTTT.

V gene TRBV9 combines with J gene TRBJ2-2; D call uncertain. The V end lost 0 bases, the J end lost 4 bases, and 4 bases lay between the germline ends. Germline assignment: CDR1 SGDLS and CDR2 YYNGEE. CDR3 length equals 13 residues. CDR3 sequence (DNA): TGTGCCAGCAGCGTAGGAATCACCGGGGAGCTGTTTTTT. This gives the protein CASSVGITGELFF.

This chain uses TRBV7-9 with TRBJ1-3; D gene ambiguous. The V gene's germline CDR1 is SEHNR and CDR2 FQNEAQ (reference sequence). CDR3 length: 15 amino acids. V lost 5 bases and J 4 bases, leaving 15 bases between the germline ends. CDR3 DNA sequence: TGTGCCAGCAGCCATGAAGTTGGAGAAGGAAACACCATATATTTT. Protein sequence: CASSHEVGEGNTIYF.

This rearrangement joins TRBV4-3 to TRBJ2-1; D is possibly TRBD2 (5 bases). The V gene lost 0 bases and the J gene lost 0 bases, with 6 bases spanning the gap. The CDR3 has 15 amino acids. Germline-derived CDR1 and CDR2 are LGHNA and YSLEER. CDR3: CASSQDRDSYNEQFF. In DNA, the CDR3 is TGCGCCAGCAGCCAAGATCGGGACTCCTACAATGAGCAGTTCTTC.

The chain employs TRBV11-2 and TRBJ1-2, with D possibly being TRBD1 (5 bases). This CDR3 region has 14 residues. The V gene's germline CDR1 is SGHAT and CDR2 FQNNGV. The V and J ends lost 1 base and 6 bases respectively, with 12 bases between them. The CDR3 sequence: CASSLGWGGDGYTF. CDR3 nucleotides: TGTGCCAGCAGCTTAGGCTGGGGGGGGGATGGCTACACCTTC.

This clone was picked up one time. The genes are TRBV6-6 and TRBJ1-3; D is undetermined. Germline assignment: CDR1 MNHNY and CDR2 SVGAGI (reference sequence). This CDR3 spans 12 amino acids. The ends were cut back, 0 bases at V and 4 bases at J, with 1 base in the middle. The CDR3: CASSYSGNTIYF. The DNA of the CDR3 is TGTGCCAGCAGTTACTCCGGAAACACCATATATTTT.

The chain joins TRBV5-1 to TRBJ1-1, with D uncertain. Deletions cut 5 bases from V and 7 bases from J, with 12 bases between. In germline, CDR1 is SGHRS, CDR2 YFSETQ. This CDR3 is 12 amino acids long. As DNA, the CDR3 is TGCGCCAGCAGGCGGACGGCCGATGAAGCTTTCTTT. Protein: CASRRTADEAFF.

This clone is a singleton in its sample. The V gene is TRBV29-1, the J gene TRBJ2-3; D unresolved. Germline CDR1 SQVTM, CDR2 ANQGSEA. V lost 3 bases and J 2 bases, leaving 0 bases between the germline ends. This CDR3 has 10 residues. The CDR3 nucleotides are TGCAGCGTTGACACAGATACGCAGTATTTT. Translating gives CSVDTDTQYF.